A single sample is the source of the 21 T cell receptor beta chains below, sequenced in a study of vaccination and CD4 T cells after COVID-19. The sample's treatment: roughly 10-day PBMC culture with coronavirus spike peptide pools or control peptides (ViraFEST assay). Their antigens remain unidentified. Cultured CD4+ T cell DNA was sequenced using the Oncomine TCR Beta short-read assay. MiXCR was run by TCRdb on the PCR reads, yielding one entry per CDR3 protein. The data contain around 21,000 distinct CDR3 sequences, approximately 50% of them singletons. What was sequenced was CD4+ T cells from blood, cultured in vitro. The receptor set was obtained from a human donor who had recovered from COVID-19.

The chain links TRBV5-4 to TRBJ2-1; D may be TRBD2 (6 bases). V dropped 4 bases and J dropped 2 bases, with 16 bases sitting between them. The CDR3 sequence is 16 residues long. Germline V CDR1 and CDR2: SGHNT, YYREEE (reference sequence). For the CDR3, the DNA is TGTGCCAGCAGCACCTGGCGCGGGAACACCTACAATGAGCAGTTCTTC. It yields the protein CASSTWRGNTYNEQFF.

The CDR3 loop reads CSARDPTPSRGDTQYF. CDR3 DNA sequence: TGCAGTGCTAGGGACCCGACCCCATCCCGAGGAGATACGCAGTATTTT. The chain recombines TRBV20-1 with TRBJ2-3; D not resolved. The ends were cut back, 3 bases at V and 5 bases at J, with 21 bases in the middle. The CDR3 spans 16 residues. The germline V gene has CDR1 DFQATT and CDR2 SNEGSKA (reference sequence).

V is TRBV7-7 and J is TRBJ2-5, with D unclear. Trimming pared 4 bases from V and 4 bases from J, leaving 10 bases between. This CDR3 has 13 amino acids. Germline CDR1 is SSHAT and CDR2 is FNYEAQ (reference sequence). This CDR3 reads CASSYSVLETQYF. In DNA, the CDR3 is TGTGCCAGCAGCTACTCGGTTTTAGAGACCCAGTACTTC. Drawing the rest from reference TRBV7-7 and TRBJ2-5, the complete variable domain is GAGVSQSPRYKVTKRGQDVTLRCDPISSHATLYWYQQALGQGPEFLTYFNYEAQPDKSGLPSDRFSAERPEGSISTLTIQRTEQRDSAMYRCASSYSVLETQYFGPGTRLLVL.

This chain uses TRBV20-1 with TRBJ2-5, with TRBD2 identical over 7 bases. V lost 1 base, J lost 4 bases, and 6 bases stayed unmatched. CDR3 length: 14 residues. Germline lookup yields CDR1 DFQATT and CDR2 SNEGSKA (reference sequence). CDR3 sequence reads: CSARGEGLRETQYF. CDR3 sequence (DNA): TGCAGTGCTAGAGGGGAGGGATTAAGAGAGACCCAGTACTTC.

The chain links TRBV28 to TRBJ2-5; a possible D gene is TRBD1 (5 bases). Germline V gene data show CDR1 as MDHEN and CDR2 as SYDVKM. Trimming cost V 2 bases and J 9 bases, with 22 bases left between them. CDR3 length equals 16 residues. This CDR3 reads CASSLPPRWGRRAQYF. The CDR3, as DNA: TGTGCCAGCAGTTTACCCCCCCGATGGGGCCGCAGGGCCCAGTACTTC.

This chain joins TRBV12-3 or TRBV12-4 and TRBJ1-2; D unclear. The CDR3 runs to 12 residues. V dropped 0 bases and J dropped 7 bases, with 6 bases sitting between them. The CDR3 nucleotides read TGTGCCAGCAGTTTAGCGCGAGTTGGCTACACCTTC. Translating it yields CASSLARVGYTF.

In this sample, this clonotype turned up a few times. This chain connects TRBV28 to TRBJ1-1, with D perhaps matching TRBD1 (5 bases). The V gene's germline CDR1 is MDHEN and CDR2 SYDVKM. The CDR3 spans 13 residues. V was shortened by 7 bases and J by 11 bases, with 20 bases between the two germline ends. The chain's CDR3 is CASIDSRDSRAFF. CDR3 sequence (DNA): TGTGCCAGCATTGATAGTAGGGACTCCCGGGCTTTCTTT.

This clonotype came up a few times. V and J are TRBV20-1 and TRBJ2-3; 9 nucleotides line up with TRBD2. V shed 5 bases, J shed 3 bases, and the junction held 9 bases outside the gene matches. This CDR3 is built from 15 residues. Germline CDR1 and CDR2: DFQATT and SNEGSKA (reference sequence). For the CDR3, the DNA is TGCAGTGCTGGCCGGCGGGAGGGCCAGACAGATACGCAGTATTTT. Translation: CSAGRREGQTDTQYF.

The rearrangement joins TRBV27 to TRBJ1-3; no definite D call. CDR3 size: 14 residues. Trimming removed 5 bases at V and 4 bases at J, with 12 bases between. Germline CDR1 MNHEY, CDR2 SMNVEV (reference sequence). The CDR3 loop is CASSRRQQGNTIYF. The CDR3 nucleotides are TGTGCCAGCAGTCGCCGTCAACAGGGAAACACCATATATTTT.

The rearrangement links TRBV6-1 to TRBJ1-5, with D uncertain. Germline lookup yields CDR1 MNHNS and CDR2 SASEGT. The V end was cut by 4 bases, the J end by 4 bases, with 14 bases between. This CDR3 spans 15 amino acids. The CDR3 loop reads CASSVMAAANQPQHF. In DNA, the CDR3 is TGTGCCAGCAGTGTAATGGCGGCAGCGAATCAGCCCCAGCATTTT.

This clonotype has just a few counts. This sequence joins TRBV20-1 and TRBJ1-2; maybe TRBD1 (6 bases). There are 13 residues in the CDR3. Trimming stripped 5 bases from V and 6 bases from J, with 16 bases between. Germline V lookup: CDR1 DFQATT, CDR2 SNEGSKA (reference sequence). CDR3 residues: CSAGGRGKDGYTF. CDR3 DNA: TGCAGTGCTGGGGGGAGGGGGAAAGATGGCTACACCTTC.

This rearrangement joins TRBV7-9 to TRBJ1-1; D remains ambiguous. Per germline, CDR1 SEHNR and CDR2 FQNEAQ (reference sequence). The germline V and J ends were trimmed by 0 bases and 0 bases, with 8 bases remaining between them. The CDR3 sequence is 15 residues long. The CDR3 nucleotides are TGTGCCAGCAGCTTAGCGGAGTCCATGAACACTGAAGCTTTCTTT. Its protein is CASSLAESMNTEAFF.

The gene calls are TRBV20-1 and TRBJ1-5; D gene uncertain. CDR1 is DFQATT and CDR2 is SNEGSKA in the germline V gene (reference sequence). Trimming left V 4 bases short and J 0 bases short, with 10 bases between. CDR3 length: 14 residues. The CDR3 region is CSATNWGSNQPQHF. The CDR3 nucleotides read TGCAGTGCTACAAACTGGGGTAGCAATCAGCCCCAGCATTTT.

The CDR3 spells CASSPRMGWSAFF. The DNA for the CDR3 is TGTGCCAGCAGCCCCCGAATGGGGTGGTCAGCTTTCTTT. The gene calls are TRBV7-8 and TRBJ1-1; D is uncertain. Germline values: CDR1 SGHVS, CDR2 FQNEAQ. Trimming pared 5 bases from V and 10 bases from J, leaving 17 bases between. This CDR3 has 13 amino acids.

The chain joins TRBV6-1 to TRBJ1-1, with a weak D call TRBD1 (6 bases). V was shortened by 5 bases and J by 6 bases, with 13 bases between the two germline ends. Germline CDR1 is MNHNS and CDR2 is SASEGT. There are 13 residues in the CDR3. The CDR3 region has the DNA TGTGCCAGCAGTAAAGGACAGAGACCTGAAGCTTTCTTT. It encodes CASSKGQRPEAFF.

The V gene is TRBV11-3, the J gene TRBJ2-7; D may be TRBD2 (5 bases). Germline CDR1 is SGHNT and CDR2 is YENEEA. Trimming left V 5 bases short and J 6 bases short, with 17 bases between. The CDR3 runs to 14 residues. DNA of the CDR3: TGTGCCAGCAGCAGCGGACCGGTTGATAGCGAGCAGTACTTC. The encoded protein is CASSSGPVDSEQYF.

The J gene is TRBJ2-7, the V gene TRBV7-6, with 15 bases fitting TRBD2. The V gene's germline CDR1 is SGHVS and CDR2 FNYEAQ. The junction had 5 bases not matched to a gene; V was cut back by 5 bases and J by 0 bases. This CDR3 spans 17 amino acids. In DNA, the CDR3 is TGTGCCAGCAGCGGGGGGACTAGCGGGGGGAGCTCCTACGAGCAGTACTTC. Protein: CASSGGTSGGSSYEQYF.

This clonotype was found a few times. J is TRBJ1-5 and V is TRBV28, with D uncertain. V gave up 6 bases and J gave up 4 bases, with 10 bases separating them. The CDR3 loop spans 13 amino acids. Germline V gene sequence: CDR1 MDHEN, CDR2 SYDVKM. CDR3 bases: TGTGCCAGCAGGTGGATAGCAAATCAGCCCCAGCATTTT. This codes for CASRWIANQPQHF.

The CDR3 region has the DNA TGTGCCAGCAGTGCCCGACAGGCTTTCAATCAGCCCCAGCATTTT. Its protein product is CASSARQAFNQPQHF. V gene TRBV6-1 combines with J gene TRBJ1-5; D perhaps matches TRBD1 (6 bases). The CDR3 has 15 residues. Per the germline V gene, CDR1 is MNHNS and CDR2 is SASEGT. Trimming stripped 4 bases from V and 3 bases from J, with 13 bases between.

J is TRBJ1-1 and V is TRBV9; D gene uncertain. Trimming left V 3 bases short and J 4 bases short, with 16 bases between. This CDR3 has 15 residues. CDR1 and CDR2 from the germline V gene are SGDLS and YYNGEE. DNA for the CDR3: TGTGCCAGCAGCGCCAAGGGTTCTGCGAGCACTGAAGCTTTCTTT. Its protein product is CASSAKGSASTEAFF.

This clonotype occurred a few times. V gene TRBV7-9 combines with J gene TRBJ1-3; D is unresolved. The V end lost 1 base, the J end lost 9 bases, and 16 bases lay between the germline ends. CDR3 size: 15 residues. Germline V gene sequence: CDR1 SEHNR, CDR2 FQNEAQ (reference sequence). This CDR3 is CASSLVVQLGGTIYF. CDR3 nucleotide sequence: TGTGCCAGCAGCTTAGTAGTCCAGCTCGGAGGCACCATATATTTT.